This T cell receptor (beta chain) was captured by sequencing in a study of shared clonotypes between healthy human individuals. Profiling relied on immunoSEQ multiplex PCR, and the TCRdb table lists in-frame clones only, not all of them. The data hold about 960,000 clones, with less than 85% observed a single time. Germline CDR1 SGHRS, CDR2 YFSETQ. V dropped 4 bases and J dropped 0 bases, with 13 bases sitting between them. The CDR3 has 15 residues. This sequence joins TRBV5-1 and TRBJ1-2; D is undetermined. The receptor was derived from a man aged 18 to 30 in good health. Material: memory CD4+ T cells sorted from blood. The subset: CD45RA-negative fraction. CDR3 loop: CASSPAPSANYGYTF. The CDR3 DNA reads as TGCGCCAGCAGCCCGGCGCCCTCTGCTAACTATGGCTACACCTTC. Complete variable domain (other parts from reference TRBV5-1 and TRBJ1-2): KAGVTQTPRYLIKTRGQQVTLSCSPISGHRSVSWYQQTPGQGLQFLFEYFSETQRNKGNFPGRFSGRQFSNSRSEMNVSTLELGDSALYLCASSPAPSANYGYTFGSGTRLTVV.